These 28 T cell receptor beta chains were all obtained from the same sample, sequenced in a study of cytomegalovirus exposure and HLA in healthy donors. The PCR employed 60 Vbeta primers together with 13 Jbeta primers. Profiled with immunoSEQ multiplex PCR; TCRdb holds only in-frame clones, not every one. The sample shows 150,000 to 180,000 clones, approximately 80% of them seen only once. What was sequenced was PBMCs. All receptors derive from a woman aged 50 to 65 in good health and CMV-seropositive.

The chain joins TRBV19 to TRBJ1-5, with D perhaps matching TRBD1 (5 bases). The CDR3 spans 15 residues. The V and J ends lost 7 bases and 5 bases respectively, with 18 bases between them. Germline V gene data show CDR1 as LNHDA and CDR2 as SQIVND (reference sequence). The CDR3 bases are TGTGCCAGTAAGGGGAGGGCCAGGGAACATCAGCCCCAGCATTTT. It encodes CASKGRAREHQPQHF. Full variable domain (rest looked up from reference TRBV19 and TRBJ1-5): DGGITQSPKYLFRKEGQNVTLSCEQNLNHDAMYWYRQDPGQGLRLIYYSQIVNDFQKGDIAEGYSVSREKKESFPLTVTSAQKNPTAFYLCASKGRAREHQPQHFGDGTRLSIL.

The chain is built from TRBV11-1 and TRBJ2-3, with a tentative D call TRBD2 (6 bases). Germline lookup yields CDR1 SGHAT and CDR2 FQDESV (reference sequence). The V and J ends lost 2 bases and 6 bases respectively, with 9 bases between them. This CDR3 spans 13 amino acids. CDR3 nucleotide sequence: TGTGCCAGCAGCTTAAACCGGGAGGATACGCAGTATTTT. Its translation is CASSLNREDTQYF. The full variable domain, its missing parts supplied by reference TRBV11-1 and TRBJ2-3, is EAEVAQSPRYKITEKSQAVAFWCDPISGHATLYWYRQILGQGPELLVQFQDESVVDDSQLPKDRFSAERLKGVDSTLKIQPAELGDSAMYLCASSLNREDTQYFGPGTRLTVL.

The V gene is TRBV11-1, the J gene TRBJ2-7; D perhaps matches TRBD1 (6 bases). Germline CDR1 SGHAT, CDR2 FQDESV (reference sequence). The CDR3 has 14 residues. The V and J ends lost 5 bases and 1 base respectively, with 12 bases between them. In DNA form, the CDR3 reads TGTGCCAGCAGCCCCAAAGACAGGTCCTACGAGCAGTACTTC. It codes for CASSPKDRSYEQYF. The complete variable domain, with remaining parts taken from reference TRBV11-1 and TRBJ2-7, reads EAEVAQSPRYKITEKSQAVAFWCDPISGHATLYWYRQILGQGPELLVQFQDESVVDDSQLPKDRFSAERLKGVDSTLKIQPAELGDSAMYLCASSPKDRSYEQYFGPGTRLTVT.

This chain joins TRBV6-4 and TRBJ1-5, with TRBD1 identical over 8 bases. The ends lost 9 bases at V and 0 bases at J; junction bases unmatched: 13. Per germline, CDR1 MRHNA and CDR2 SNTAGT. The CDR3 length is 17 residues. CDR3 DNA sequence: TGTGCCAGTAGAAGACAGGGGCAGGTGGGTAGCAATCAGCCCCAGCATTTT. Its translation: CASRRQGQVGSNQPQHF.

CDR3 nucleotides: TGTGCCAGCAGGGAGAGAGAAGGGGGCACTGGGGCCAACGTCCTGACTTTC. Translating it yields CASREREGGTGANVLTF. The J gene is TRBJ2-6, the V gene TRBV7-9; 7 bases are a match to TRBD1. The V and J ends lost 6 bases and 2 bases, in that order; junction bases with no gene match: 10. Germline V CDR1 and CDR2: SEHNR, FQNEAQ (reference sequence). CDR3 length: 17 residues.

The genes are TRBV5-1 and TRBJ2-1; tentative D call: TRBD1 (6 bases). The germline V gene encodes CDR1 SGHRS and CDR2 YFSETQ. V was pared by 0 bases and J by 6 bases, with 13 bases between. The CDR3 length is 15 residues. CDR3 residues: CASSLGAGVVNEQFF. The CDR3 DNA sequence: TGCGCCAGCAGCTTGGGGGCAGGGGTTGTCAATGAGCAGTTCTTC.

This rearrangement joins TRBV29-1 to TRBJ2-2, with D hard to call. Trimming pared 7 bases from V and 5 bases from J, leaving 14 bases between. CDR1 is SQVTM and CDR2 is ANQGSEA in the germline V gene. The CDR3 runs to 13 residues. CDR3 DNA sequence: TGCAGCGCCACTCGGTATTTGACCGGGGAGCTGTTTTTT. Translated, it gives CSATRYLTGELFF.

A note on this clone: The identical CDR3 is also encoded by other nucleotide sequences in the sample. This rearrangement joins TRBV7-2 to TRBJ2-7; 10 bases fit TRBD2. The CDR3 has 14 residues. Unmatched junction bases numbered 5, after V lost 3 bases and J lost 6 bases. Germline V gene lookup returns CDR1 SGHTA and CDR2 FQGNSA. The CDR3 coding sequence is TGTGCCAGCAGCTTTGGGCTAGCGGGGGCCGAGCAGTACTTC. Translated: CASSFGLAGAEQYF.

The chain combines TRBV9 with TRBJ1-1; TRBD1 is a possible D gene (6 bases). Germline CDR1 SGDLS, CDR2 YYNGEE. The CDR3 sequence is 17 residues long. Deletions cut 4 bases from V and 6 bases from J, with 25 bases between. CDR3 protein: CASSTPRDNYFKPEAFF. The CDR3, as DNA: TGTGCCAGCAGCACCCCCCGGGACAACTATTTCAAACCTGAAGCTTTCTTT.

The chain carries TRBV10-3 and TRBJ1-2, with a possible D match to TRBD1 (6 bases). V lost 6 bases to trimming and J lost 1 base, with 12 bases between them. Germline assignment: CDR1 ENHRY and CDR2 SYGVKD. The CDR3 consists of 14 residues. CDR3 bases: TGTGCCATCAGGACGGGACAAAGTAACTATGGCTACACCTTC. It codes for CAIRTGQSNYGYTF.

The rearrangement joins TRBV30 to TRBJ2-2; 8 bases match TRBD2. The CDR3 spans 15 residues. Germline values: CDR1 GTSNPN, CDR2 SVGIG (reference sequence). The V gene end was trimmed by 3 bases and the J gene end by 4 bases; junction bases not matched to a gene: 7. CDR3 residues: CAWRLYGGATGELFF. The CDR3, as DNA: TGTGCCTGGAGATTGTACGGGGGGGCCACCGGGGAGCTGTTTTTT.

The chain links TRBV19 to TRBJ2-4; D gene ambiguous. V lost 5 bases and J 0 bases, leaving 14 bases between the germline ends. This CDR3 comprises 16 residues. CDR1 is LNHDA, CDR2 SQIVND, per germline (reference sequence). The CDR3 coding sequence is TGTGCCAGTAGTCCAAGCTCCTTTCTAGCCAAAAACATTCAGTACTTC. Protein: CASSPSSFLAKNIQYF.

This chain uses TRBV23-1 with TRBJ1-2; 9 nucleotides line up with TRBD1. TRBV23-1 is reported as an ORF; its role is uncertain. Trimming cost V 6 bases and J 3 bases; bases outside gene matches: 17. The CDR3 has 18 amino acids. The CDR3 region is CASRRKGQGEETDYGYTF. The DNA of the CDR3 is TGCGCCAGCAGACGCAAGGGACAGGGAGAGGAAACAGACTATGGCTACACCTTC.

The V call is TRBV28, the J call TRBJ1-2; D is perhaps TRBD1 (6 bases). The CDR3 consists of 17 residues. Per germline, CDR1 MDHEN and CDR2 SYDVKM. Deletions cut 2 bases from V and 0 bases from J, with 16 bases between. The DNA for the CDR3 is TGTGCCAGCAGTTTAGGGGCAGGGGCCCCAACTAACTATGGCTACACCTTC. Amino acid sequence: CASSLGAGAPTNYGYTF.

The chain joins TRBV18 to TRBJ1-1; 7 positions agree with TRBD1. V was pared by 6 bases and J by 5 bases, with 15 bases of the junction left unmatched. CDR1 and CDR2 from the germline V gene are KGHSH and LQKENI. CDR3 length: 16 residues. The CDR3 sequence is CASSLPSQGKGTEAFF. As DNA, the CDR3 is TGTGCCAGCTCCCTCCCCTCACAGGGGAAGGGGACTGAAGCTTTCTTT.

The chain links TRBV27 to TRBJ2-1; D is possibly TRBD1 (6 bases). The CDR3 consists of 14 residues. Germline V gives CDR1 MNHEY, CDR2 SMNVEV (reference sequence). V lost 0 bases, J lost 9 bases, and 12 bases lay in between. CDR3 residues: CASSLSTQGLEQFF. The CDR3 DNA follows: TGTGCCAGCAGTTTATCGACACAGGGTCTTGAGCAGTTCTTC.

The genes are TRBV7-8 and TRBJ2-3; weak D call: TRBD1 (8 bases). Trimming pared 5 bases from V and 3 bases from J, leaving 15 bases between. The CDR3 loop spans 15 amino acids. CDR1 is SGHVS, CDR2 FQNEAQ, per germline. The CDR3 DNA sequence: TGTGCCAGCAGCGGGGGGGACAGGTTGACAGATACGCAGTATTTT. It codes for CASSGGDRLTDTQYF.

The rearrangement joins TRBV5-6 to TRBJ2-3, with 10 bases that match TRBD2. Trimming cost V 3 bases and J 2 bases; bases outside gene matches: 15. The germline gives CDR1 SGHDT, CDR2 YYEEEE. The CDR3 covers 19 residues. CDR3 in DNA: TGTGCCAGCAGCTCCAGGGGTGGAACTAGCGGGGACCCCACAGATACGCAGTATTTT. This sequence encodes CASSSRGGTSGDPTDTQYF.

The chain is built from TRBV25-1 and TRBJ1-3; D call uncertain. Germline V gene data show CDR1 as MGHDK and CDR2 as SYGVNS. Trimming cost V 6 bases and J 0 bases, with 9 bases left between them. This CDR3 region has 14 residues. The CDR3 loop reads CASSDTSSGNTIYF. The CDR3 nucleotides are TGTGCCAGCAGCGACACTAGCTCTGGAAACACCATATATTTT.

In the case of this clone: Other DNA sequences from this sample encode an identical CDR3 as well. J is TRBJ1-2 and V is TRBV6-5; D gene ambiguous. V lost 5 bases and J 2 bases, leaving 9 bases between the germline ends. Looked up from germline, CDR1 is MNHEY and CDR2 is SVGAGI. The CDR3 length is 13 residues. This CDR3 is CASSLDKNYGYTF. The DNA for the CDR3 is TGTGCCAGCAGTCTTGACAAAAACTATGGCTACACCTTC.

This chain joins TRBV7-9 and TRBJ1-1; no firm D call. Germline assignment: CDR1 SEHNR and CDR2 FQNEAQ (reference sequence). Trimming removed 5 bases from V and 7 bases from J, with 11 bases in between. This CDR3 is 12 amino acids long. CDR3 sequence (DNA): TGTGCCAGCAGCCTAATTACCGATGAAGCTTTCTTT. Protein: CASSLITDEAFF.

V and J are TRBV27 and TRBJ2-2; TRBD1 aligns across 9 bases. Trimming cost V 5 bases and J 7 bases; bases outside gene matches: 8. Germline lookup yields CDR1 MNHEY and CDR2 SMNVEV (reference sequence). The CDR3 spans 15 residues. CDR3 nucleotide sequence: TGTGCCAGCAGTCCCCGGACAGGGGACTTCGGGGAGCTGTTTTTT. The encoded protein is CASSPRTGDFGELFF.

CDR3 sequence (DNA): TGTGCCAGCACCGCGACTAGCGGAAAGTACAATGAGCAGTTCTTC. Protein: CASTATSGKYNEQFF. The J gene is TRBJ2-1, the V gene TRBV2, with 9 bases identical to TRBD2. The CDR3 contains 15 residues. Losses at the gene ends were 7 bases for V and 4 bases for J; bases not matched to a gene: 8. CDR1 is SNHLY, CDR2 FYNNEI, per germline. The whole variable domain, remainder taken from reference TRBV2 and TRBJ2-1, is EPEVTQTPSHQVTQMGQEVILRCVPISNHLYFYWYRQILGQKVEFLVSFYNNEISEKSEIFDDQFSVERPDGSNFTLKIRSTKLEDSAMYFCASTATSGKYNEQFFGPGTRLTVL.

The chain links TRBV2 to TRBJ1-2; the D is unclear. CDR1 SNHLY and CDR2 FYNNEI come from the germline V gene. V shed 0 bases and J shed 4 bases, with 9 bases lying between them. The length of the CDR3 is 14 residues. CDR3 amino acids: CASSEARVSYGYTF. The DNA for the CDR3 is TGTGCCAGCAGTGAAGCGCGGGTTTCCTATGGCTACACCTTC.

This CDR3 is CATSINRGQYYGYTF. DNA for the CDR3: TGTGCCACCAGCATCAACCGGGGACAGTACTATGGCTACACCTTC. The rearrangement joins TRBV15 to TRBJ1-2; 7 bases agree with TRBD1. This CDR3 region has 15 residues. Germline V lookup: CDR1 LNHNV, CDR2 YYDKDF (reference sequence). Unmatched junction bases numbered 8, after V lost 4 bases and J lost 3 bases. Variable domain in full (rest from reference TRBV15 and TRBJ1-2): DAMVIQNPRYQVTQFGKPVTLSCSQTLNHNVMYWYQQKSSQAPKLLFHYYDKDFNNEADTPDNFQSRRPNTSFCFLDIRSPGLGDTAMYLCATSINRGQYYGYTFGSGTRLTVV.

This sequence joins TRBV5-1 and TRBJ1-5; no clear D. Germline V gives CDR1 SGHRS, CDR2 YFSETQ. The CDR3 totals 15 residues. Between the trimmed V and J ends, which lost 4 bases and 6 bases, there was a span of 17 bases. CDR3: CASSNRRRASQPQHF. CDR3 nucleotides: TGCGCCAGCAGCAATCGGCGGAGGGCAAGTCAGCCCCAGCATTTT.

V gene TRBV5-5 combines with J gene TRBJ2-1; maybe TRBD2 (5 bases). CDR3 length equals 15 residues. Trimming took off 0 bases at V and 9 bases at J, with 16 bases between the two ends. In germline, CDR1 is SGHKS, CDR2 YYEKEE (reference sequence). The CDR3 is CASSLADLLFSEQFF. The CDR3 bases are TGTGCCAGCAGCTTGGCGGACTTACTATTCAGTGAGCAGTTCTTC.

This sequence joins TRBV6-1 and TRBJ2-3; TRBD2 matches at 9 bases. Germline-derived CDR1 and CDR2 are MNHNS and SASEGT. The CDR3 extends over 15 amino acids. V trimming: 4 bases; J trimming: 0 bases; junction bases outside the gene matches: 2. The CDR3 sequence: CASSGLAVSTDTQYF. The CDR3 DNA sequence: TGTGCCAGCAGTGGACTAGCGGTGAGCACAGATACGCAGTATTTT.